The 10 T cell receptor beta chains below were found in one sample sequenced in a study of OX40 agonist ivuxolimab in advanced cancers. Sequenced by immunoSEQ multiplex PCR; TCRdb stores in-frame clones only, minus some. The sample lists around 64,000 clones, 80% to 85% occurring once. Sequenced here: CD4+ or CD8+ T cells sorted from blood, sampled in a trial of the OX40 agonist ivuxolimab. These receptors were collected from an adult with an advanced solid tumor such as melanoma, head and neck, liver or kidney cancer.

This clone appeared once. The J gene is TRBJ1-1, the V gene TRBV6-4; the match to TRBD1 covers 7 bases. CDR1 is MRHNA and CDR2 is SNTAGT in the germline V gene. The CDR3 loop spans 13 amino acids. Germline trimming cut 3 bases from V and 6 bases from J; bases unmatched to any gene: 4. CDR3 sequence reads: CASSDRRGAEAFF. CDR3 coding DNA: TGTGCCAGCAGTGATCGCAGGGGGGCTGAAGCTTTCTTT.

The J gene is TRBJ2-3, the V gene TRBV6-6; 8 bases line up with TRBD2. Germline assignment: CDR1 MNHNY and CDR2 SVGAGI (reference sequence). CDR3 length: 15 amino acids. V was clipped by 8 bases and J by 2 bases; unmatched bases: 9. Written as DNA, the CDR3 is TGTGCCAGCTGGAGCGGGAGTTCCGCCACAGATACGCAGTATTTT. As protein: CASWSGSSATDTQYF.

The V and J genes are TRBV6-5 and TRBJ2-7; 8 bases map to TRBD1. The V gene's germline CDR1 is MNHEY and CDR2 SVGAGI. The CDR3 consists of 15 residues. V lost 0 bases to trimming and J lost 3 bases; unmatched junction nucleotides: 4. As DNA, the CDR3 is TGTGCCAGCAGTTACTCGACAGGGGCGGGCTACGAGCAGTACTTC. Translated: CASSYSTGAGYEQYF.

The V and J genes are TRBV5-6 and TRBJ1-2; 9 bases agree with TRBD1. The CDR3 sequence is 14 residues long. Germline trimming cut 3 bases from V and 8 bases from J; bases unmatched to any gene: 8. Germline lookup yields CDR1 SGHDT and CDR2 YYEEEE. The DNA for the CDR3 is TGTGCCAGCAGCTGGGGACAGGGCGACAGCGGCTACACCTTC. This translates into CASSWGQGDSGYTF.

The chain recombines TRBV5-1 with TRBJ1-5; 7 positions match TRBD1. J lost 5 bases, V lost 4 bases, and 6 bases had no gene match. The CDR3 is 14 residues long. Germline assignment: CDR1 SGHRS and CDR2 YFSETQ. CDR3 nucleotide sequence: TGCGCCAGCAGCCCGACAGGGTACGATCAGCCCCAGCATTTT. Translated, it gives CASSPTGYDQPQHF.

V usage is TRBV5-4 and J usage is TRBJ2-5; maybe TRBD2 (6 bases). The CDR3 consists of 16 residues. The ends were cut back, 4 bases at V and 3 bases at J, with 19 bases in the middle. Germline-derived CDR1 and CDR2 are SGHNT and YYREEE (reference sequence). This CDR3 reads CASSSKPGLGEETQYF. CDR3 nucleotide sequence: TGTGCCAGCAGCAGCAAACCGGGACTGGGGGAAGAGACCCAGTACTTC.

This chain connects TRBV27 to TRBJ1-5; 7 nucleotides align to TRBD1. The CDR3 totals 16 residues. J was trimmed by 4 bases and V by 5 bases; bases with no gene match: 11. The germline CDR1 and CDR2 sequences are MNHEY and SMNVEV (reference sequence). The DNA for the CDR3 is TGTGCCAGCAGTAGGGAGGGGGCGAGATTAAATCAGCCCCAGCATTTT. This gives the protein CASSREGARLNQPQHF.

CDR3: CASSPSGDNSYEQYF. The CDR3 region has the DNA TGTGCCAGCAGCCCTTCAGGGGATAATTCCTACGAGCAGTACTTC. This chain connects TRBV2 to TRBJ2-5; tentatively, D is TRBD1 (6 bases). The DNA end lines up better with TRBJ2-7; the J call may be wrong. CDR3 length: 15 residues. CDR1 and CDR2 from the germline V gene are SNHLY and FYNNEI.

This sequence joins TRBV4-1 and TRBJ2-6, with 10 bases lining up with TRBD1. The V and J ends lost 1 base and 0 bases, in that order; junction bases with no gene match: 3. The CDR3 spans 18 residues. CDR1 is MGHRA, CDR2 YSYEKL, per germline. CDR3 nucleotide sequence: TGCGCCAGCAGCCAAGGGGGACAGGGGAGCTCTGGGGCCAACGTCCTGACTTTC. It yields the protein CASSQGGQGSSGANVLTF.

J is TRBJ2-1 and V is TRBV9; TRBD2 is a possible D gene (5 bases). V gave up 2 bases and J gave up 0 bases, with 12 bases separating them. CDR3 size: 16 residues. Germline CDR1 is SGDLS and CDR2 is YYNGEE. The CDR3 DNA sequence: TGTGCCAGCAGCGTTGCGAGGGATATCTCCTACAATGAGCAGTTCTTC. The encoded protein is CASSVARDISYNEQFF.